This paragraph reports one T cell receptor (beta chain). One junction end disagrees with the germline gene, perhaps due to a read error. The sample is drawn from a study of tumor and adjacent non-tumor tissue in lung cancer. Whole-study context: There were 12 adenocarcinoma, a couple of squamous cell carcinoma and 1 small cell lung cancer cases.

A modified ARM-PCR protocol with three rounds of nested PCR amplified TCRbeta. Each CDR3 protein gets one entry after TCRdb re-called the multiplex PCR reads with MiXCR. The sample holds tens of thousands of distinct CDR3 sequences, roughly three fifths seen once. No cell sorting was done before RNA was extracted from the tissue. CDR3 length: 15 residues. Germline CDR1 and CDR2: SQVTM and ANQGSEA. The clonotype originates from a middle-aged man with non-small cell lung cancer. The rearrangement joins TRBV29-1 to TRBJ2-1, with D tentatively TRBD2 (6 bases). Sequencing was carried out using lung tumor tissue. The CDR3 DNA reads as TGCAGCGTTGAAATGTCCGGGAGCTCCCACAATGAGCAGCTCTTC. It specifies CSVEMSGSSHNEQLF.